This T cell receptor beta chain derives from a study of blood T cell repertoires in COVID-19. Study overall: Some COVID-19 samples were acute and others convalescent; all came from the United States, Italy and Spain.

The repertoire was sequenced with immunoSEQ multiplex PCR; TCRdb's copy has only in-frame clones and lacks some. The sample lists roughly 46,000 clones, about 88% seen once, with approximately 10% in the top ten. This clone appeared a single time. The germline CDR1 and CDR2 sequences are LGHNA and YNFKEQ. The germline V and J ends were trimmed by 1 base and 4 bases, with 13 bases remaining between them. The CDR3 loop spans 16 amino acids. The genes are TRBV4-2 and TRBJ2-2; D is possibly TRBD2 (6 bases). This TCR came from a man aged 50-60 years with active COVID-19. Sequencing used peripheral blood. CDR3 region: CASSQGGGEATGELFF. The CDR3 coding sequence is TGTGCCAGCAGCCAAGGGGGCGGGGAGGCCACCGGGGAGCTGTTTTTT.